This T cell receptor (beta chain) was sequenced for a study of T cell repertoires in cytomegalovirus infection. Study as a whole: From public TCR beta signatures came an indication of both CMV infection and matching HLA type.

Study findings and constraints: Cumulative public TCR beta family frequency identified carriers of CMV plus the relevant HLA. Dominant in the ex vivo response were TCR beta clonotypes restricted by HLA-C and specific for CMV.

In this sample, this clonotype turned up many times. What it recognizes is unknown. TCRdb reanalysed the reads using MiXCR and keeps one entry per CDR3 protein. This sample has fewer than 550,000 distinct CDR3 sequences; around 10% occur once, and the top ten carry roughly a tenth. Sequencing was performed on PBMCs. The receptor was isolated from a human donor in good health (CMV status not recorded). Some clones in this sample may be carry-over from other donors' samples.

The CDR3 region has the DNA TGTGCCAGCAGCCCCCGGGTAGTGGGGGGGGAGCAGTACTTC. Translated, it gives CASSPRVVGGEQYF. The genes are TRBV14 and TRBJ2-7, with 7 bases fitting TRBD2. The CDR3 length is 14 residues. Unmatched junction bases numbered 10, after V lost 4 bases and J lost 7 bases. Germline V gene sequence: CDR1 SGHDN, CDR2 FVKESK.